These 25 T cell receptor beta chains were sequenced from one sample in a study of PD-L1 blockade in urothelial cancer. TCRdb's table, derived via immunoSEQ multiplex PCR, lists solely in-frame clones and lacks some. The sample has some 97,000 clones; approximately 90% are singletons. The specimen was PBMCs, collected around atezolizumab (anti-PD-L1) treatment. These receptors were taken from a woman aged 80 or older with urothelial cancer.

V gene TRBV27 combines with J gene TRBJ2-7, with TRBD2 matching over 7 bases. Trimming took 7 bases from V and 5 from J; bases not matched to a gene: 14. Germline V gives CDR1 MNHEY, CDR2 SMNVEV (reference sequence). This CDR3 spans 15 amino acids. CDR3 in DNA: TGTGCCAGCACCGCTAAGGTGGGAGGGATCAACGAGCAGTACTTC. It encodes CASTAKVGGINEQYF.

The chain joins TRBV10-2 to TRBJ2-3, with D maybe TRBD2 (5 bases). Germline loops: CDR1 WSHSY, CDR2 SAAADI. The CDR3 has 12 amino acids. With 8 bases removed from V and 6 bases from J, the gap between germline ends came to 12 bases. Written as DNA, the CDR3 is TGCGCCAGCGAGTGGGAGTCGGATACGCAGTATTTT. Protein: CASEWESDTQYF.

This clone was found once. The V call is TRBV7-6, the J call TRBJ2-7, with TRBD1 matching 7 bases. The V gene's germline CDR1 is SGHVS and CDR2 FNYEAQ. V shed 0 bases, J shed 5 bases, and the junction held 7 bases outside the gene matches. The CDR3 runs to 15 residues. CDR3 amino acids: CASSLAGRQGHEQYF. The CDR3 DNA sequence: TGTGCCAGCAGCTTAGCAGGAAGACAGGGCCACGAGCAGTACTTC.

Only one count was recorded for this clone. This sequence joins TRBV7-2 and TRBJ2-7; tentative D call: TRBD2 (6 bases). V was trimmed by 3 bases and J by 3 bases, leaving 15 bases between them. Germline V gene sequence: CDR1 SGHTA, CDR2 FQGNSA. The CDR3 is 15 residues long. The CDR3 DNA reads as TGTGCCAGCAGCTTCGCGGTAGCGGCATTCTACGAGCAGTACTTC. Translation gives CASSFAVAAFYEQYF.

This chain uses TRBV5-1 with TRBJ2-3; D remains unclear. The CDR3 runs to 15 residues. The germline V gene has CDR1 SGHRS and CDR2 YFSETQ. V lost 1 base and J 4 bases, leaving 13 bases between the germline ends. The CDR3: CASSLLESPSDTQYF. As DNA, the CDR3 is TGCGCCAGCAGCTTGTTAGAGTCGCCCTCAGATACGCAGTATTTT.

This sequence joins TRBV15 and TRBJ2-1, with D unresolved. The CDR3 has 10 residues. V was clipped by 3 bases and J by 8 bases, with 2 bases between them. The V gene's germline CDR1 is LNHNV and CDR2 YYDKDF (reference sequence). The DNA for the CDR3 is TGTGCCACCAGCAGCGATGAGCAGTTCTTC. This encodes CATSSDEQFF. Complete variable domain (other parts from reference TRBV15 and TRBJ2-1): DAMVIQNPRYQVTQFGKPVTLSCSQTLNHNVMYWYQQKSSQAPKLLFHYYDKDFNNEADTPDNFQSRRPNTSFCFLDIRSPGLGDTAMYLCATSSDEQFFGPGTRLTVL.

V and J are TRBV11-3 and TRBJ2-3; 8 positions agree with TRBD1. This CDR3 region has 14 residues. CDR1 is SGHNT, CDR2 YENEEA, per germline. Trimming cost V 5 bases and J 2 bases; bases outside gene matches: 3. CDR3 amino acids: CASSGDRYTDTQYF. As DNA, the CDR3 is TGTGCCAGCAGCGGGGACAGGTACACAGATACGCAGTATTTT. The full variable domain, completed using reference TRBV11-3 and TRBJ2-3, is EAGVVQSPRYKIIEKKQPVAFWCNPISGHNTLYWYLQNLGQGPELLIRYENEEAVDDSQLPKDRFSAERLKGVDSTLKIQPAELGDSAVYLCASSGDRYTDTQYFGPGTRLTVL.

The genes are TRBV19 and TRBJ1-2, with no clear D. In germline, CDR1 is LNHDA, CDR2 SQIVND (reference sequence). Trimming took off 5 bases at V and 8 bases at J, with 18 bases between the two ends. This CDR3 is 14 amino acids long. CDR3 residues: CASSATGPSGGYTF. The CDR3 DNA follows: TGTGCCAGTAGTGCGACTGGCCCGAGTGGAGGCTACACCTTC.

The V gene is TRBV6-1, the J gene TRBJ2-7, with 9 bases matching TRBD1. CDR3 size: 14 residues. J lost 5 bases, V lost 6 bases, and 8 bases had no gene match. The germline CDR1 and CDR2 sequences are MNHNS and SASEGT. CDR3 in DNA: TGTGCCAGCAGGGGGGGGACAGGGTATAACGAGCAGTACTTC. It yields the protein CASRGGTGYNEQYF.

The chain is built from TRBV29-1 and TRBJ1-3; D gene unclear. Trimming removed 4 bases from V and 0 bases from J, with 10 bases in between. The V gene's germline CDR1 is SQVTM and CDR2 ANQGSEA. This CDR3 is built from 14 residues. The CDR3 DNA is TGCAGCGTTGTCGTCAACAGCTCTGGAAACACCATATATTTT. Translated, it gives CSVVVNSSGNTIYF.

This chain joins TRBV6-6 and TRBJ2-7, with 8 nucleotides matching TRBD1. Per the germline V gene, CDR1 is MNHNY and CDR2 is SVGAGI (reference sequence). J gave up 3 bases and V 6 bases, and 7 bases lay outside the gene matches. CDR3 length: 14 amino acids. This CDR3 is CASRSGQAIYEQYF. CDR3 coding DNA: TGTGCCAGCAGATCGGGACAGGCGATCTACGAGCAGTACTTC.

This clone was counted once. This sequence joins TRBV6-6 and TRBJ2-7; TRBD1 agrees at 8 bases. The CDR3 extends over 15 amino acids. The V gene end was trimmed by 2 bases and the J gene end by 1 base; junction bases not matched to a gene: 4. CDR1 MNHNY and CDR2 SVGAGI come from the germline V gene (reference sequence). The CDR3 DNA sequence: TGTGCCAGCAGTTACACTCGGACAGGGTCCTACGAGCAGTACTTC. Its translation is CASSYTRTGSYEQYF.

V is TRBV5-1 and J is TRBJ1-4; 7 bases match TRBD1. The CDR3 is made up of 19 amino acids. The germline V gene encodes CDR1 SGHRS and CDR2 YFSETQ. With V trimmed by 0 bases and J by 8 bases, 19 bases remained unmatched. The CDR3 spells CASSLAPGTERSSREKLFF. Written as DNA, the CDR3 is TGCGCCAGCAGCTTGGCCCCCGGGACAGAGAGGTCTTCGAGGGAAAAACTGTTTTTT. The full variable domain, with the rest looked up from reference TRBV5-1 and TRBJ1-4, is KAGVTQTPRYLIKTRGQQVTLSCSPISGHRSVSWYQQTPGQGLQFLFEYFSETQRNKGNFPGRFSGRQFSNSRSEMNVSTLELGDSALYLCASSLAPGTERSSREKLFFGSGTQLSVL.

The table lists this clone with a count of one. This chain joins TRBV30 and TRBJ2-5; 9 bases line up with TRBD1. The CDR3 is 13 amino acids. Looked up from germline, CDR1 is GTSNPN and CDR2 is SVGIG (reference sequence). J lost 1 base, V lost 5 bases, and 2 bases had no gene match. CDR3 in DNA: TGTGCCTGGGCGGGACAGGGCCAAGAGACCCAGTACTTC. This translates into CAWAGQGQETQYF.

The rearrangement uses TRBV28 and TRBJ2-3; the match to TRBD2 covers 7 bases. CDR3 length: 14 residues. With V trimmed by 6 bases and J by 4 bases, 7 bases remained unmatched. Per germline, CDR1 MDHEN and CDR2 SYDVKM. Here the CDR3 DNA reads TGTGCCAGCAGCCCCGCGGCGGGGGCAGATACGCAGTATTTT. Protein product: CASSPAAGADTQYF.

V usage is TRBV5-6 and J usage is TRBJ2-3, with TRBD2 as a possible D gene (5 bases). CDR1 and CDR2 from the germline V gene are SGHDT and YYEEEE. The CDR3 runs 13 residues. V lost 4 bases and J 3 bases, leaving 9 bases between the germline ends. For the CDR3, the DNA is TGTGCCAGCAGCCAGCGAGGGACAGATACGCAGTATTTT. This encodes CASSQRGTDTQYF. The variable domain in full, completed from reference TRBV5-6 and TRBJ2-3, reads DAGVTQSPTHLIKTRGQQVTLRCSPKSGHDTVSWYQQALGQGPQFIFQYYEEEERQRGNFPDRFSGHQFPNYSSELNVNALLLGDSALYLCASSQRGTDTQYFGPGTRLTVL.

The chain has TRBV2 and TRBJ1-5; possible D gene TRBD1, 6 bases. Trimming shortened V by 5 bases and J by 5 bases, and 13 bases separated the two germline ends. The CDR3 length is 14 residues. The germline gives CDR1 SNHLY, CDR2 FYNNEI. The CDR3 reads CASSSQGLDQPQHF. The CDR3 DNA sequence: TGTGCCAGCAGTTCACAGGGCCTCGATCAGCCCCAGCATTTT. The full variable domain, with the rest looked up from reference TRBV2 and TRBJ1-5, is EPEVTQTPSHQVTQMGQEVILRCVPISNHLYFYWYRQILGQKVEFLVSFYNNEISEKSEIFDDQFSVERPDGSNFTLKIRSTKLEDSAMYFCASSSQGLDQPQHFGDGTRLSIL.

This chain uses TRBV6-6 with TRBJ2-1, with 9 bases identical to TRBD1. V lost 7 bases and J lost 7; bases outside the gene matches: 5. From germline, CDR1 is MNHNY and CDR2 SVGAGI (reference sequence). This CDR3 region has 13 residues. CDR3 nucleotide sequence: TGTGCCAGCAATTTGGGACAGGGAAATGAGCAGTTCTTC. Translation gives CASNLGQGNEQFF.

This clone was recorded only once. The genes are TRBV28 and TRBJ2-7; maybe TRBD1 (5 bases). V gave up 4 bases and J gave up 4 bases, with 17 bases separating them. The germline gives CDR1 MDHEN, CDR2 SYDVKM. The CDR3 runs to 15 residues. The CDR3 spells CASSSALGLIYEQYF. The CDR3 region has the DNA TGTGCCAGCAGTTCGGCCCTGGGGCTGATTTACGAGCAGTACTTC.

This sequence joins TRBV5-1 and TRBJ1-3; TRBD1 aligns across 7 bases. This CDR3 is built from 15 residues. Germline trimming cut 0 bases from V and 4 bases from J; bases unmatched to any gene: 4. The germline gives CDR1 SGHRS, CDR2 YFSETQ. CDR3 nucleotides: TGCGCCAGCAGCTTGGGCGGGACAGAAGGAAACACCATATATTTT. Translating it yields CASSLGGTEGNTIYF.

The sample holds one count of this clone. The V gene is TRBV15, the J gene TRBJ2-1; weak D call: TRBD2 (5 bases). Germline V gene sequence: CDR1 LNHNV, CDR2 YYDKDF (reference sequence). The length of the CDR3 is 14 residues. V lost 4 bases and J lost 6, with 13 bases in between. CDR3 bases: TGTGCCACCAGCAAACCGAGAGGGTCCAATGAGCAGTTCTTC. It yields the protein CATSKPRGSNEQFF.

The chain is built from TRBV11-1 and TRBJ2-7, with 9 bases fitting TRBD2. The CDR3 sequence is 15 residues long. Germline loops: CDR1 SGHAT, CDR2 FQDESV (reference sequence). Unmatched junction bases numbered 8, after V lost 5 bases and J lost 3 bases. CDR3 loop: CASSLNAGGLYEQYF. The DNA for the CDR3 is TGTGCCAGCAGCCTTAATGCGGGAGGGCTCTACGAGCAGTACTTC.

This chain connects TRBV7-9 to TRBJ2-2; D possibly corresponds to TRBD2 (5 bases). The CDR3 has 14 residues. V was pared by 5 bases and J by 3 bases, with 10 bases between. Germline assignment: CDR1 SEHNR and CDR2 FQNEAQ (reference sequence). CDR3: CASSHGVDTGELFF. Here the CDR3 DNA reads TGTGCCAGCAGCCACGGGGTCGACACCGGGGAGCTGTTTTTT.

This chain links TRBV27 with TRBJ1-1; 8 nucleotides agree with TRBD1. Unmatched junction bases numbered 11, after V lost 7 bases and J lost 7 bases. Germline V gene data show CDR1 as MNHEY and CDR2 as SMNVEV (reference sequence). This CDR3 contains 14 residues. CDR3 protein: CASTSRTGTVEAFF. The CDR3 nucleotides read TGTGCCAGCACCTCGAGGACAGGGACAGTTGAAGCTTTCTTT.

This clone was detected many times. The J gene is TRBJ1-1, the V gene TRBV2; 7 nucleotides agree with TRBD1. The CDR3 covers 15 residues. Looked up from germline, CDR1 is SNHLY and CDR2 is FYNNEI. With V trimmed by 10 bases and J by 0 bases, 11 bases remained unmatched. CDR3 amino acids: CAIPGTAVLNTEAFF. Here the CDR3 DNA reads TGTGCCATCCCCGGGACAGCGGTGCTGAACACTGAAGCTTTCTTT.